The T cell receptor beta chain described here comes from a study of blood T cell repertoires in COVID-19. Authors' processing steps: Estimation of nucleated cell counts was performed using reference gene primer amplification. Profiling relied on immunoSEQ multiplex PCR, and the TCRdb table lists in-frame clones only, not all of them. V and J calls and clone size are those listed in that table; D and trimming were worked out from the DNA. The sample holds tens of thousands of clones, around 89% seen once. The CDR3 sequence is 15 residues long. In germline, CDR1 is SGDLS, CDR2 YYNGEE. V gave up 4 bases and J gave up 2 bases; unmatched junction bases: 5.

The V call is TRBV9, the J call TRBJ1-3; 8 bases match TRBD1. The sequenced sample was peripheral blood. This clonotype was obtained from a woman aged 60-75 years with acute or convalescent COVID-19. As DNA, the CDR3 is TGTGCCAGCAGCCCGATGACAGGGGCTGGAAACACCATATATTTT. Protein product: CASSPMTGAGNTIYF.